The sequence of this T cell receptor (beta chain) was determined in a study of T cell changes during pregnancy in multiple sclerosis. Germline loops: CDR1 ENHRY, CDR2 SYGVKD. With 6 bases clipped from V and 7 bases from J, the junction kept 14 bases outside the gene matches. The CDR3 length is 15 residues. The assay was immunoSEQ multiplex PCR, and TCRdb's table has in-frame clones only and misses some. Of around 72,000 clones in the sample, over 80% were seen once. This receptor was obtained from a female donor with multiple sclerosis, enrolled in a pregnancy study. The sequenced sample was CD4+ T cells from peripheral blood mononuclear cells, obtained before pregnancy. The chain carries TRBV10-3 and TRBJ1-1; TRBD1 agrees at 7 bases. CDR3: CAISLEGQAGGEAFF. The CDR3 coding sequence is TGTGCCATCAGCCTAGAAGGACAGGCCGGAGGTGAAGCTTTCTTT.